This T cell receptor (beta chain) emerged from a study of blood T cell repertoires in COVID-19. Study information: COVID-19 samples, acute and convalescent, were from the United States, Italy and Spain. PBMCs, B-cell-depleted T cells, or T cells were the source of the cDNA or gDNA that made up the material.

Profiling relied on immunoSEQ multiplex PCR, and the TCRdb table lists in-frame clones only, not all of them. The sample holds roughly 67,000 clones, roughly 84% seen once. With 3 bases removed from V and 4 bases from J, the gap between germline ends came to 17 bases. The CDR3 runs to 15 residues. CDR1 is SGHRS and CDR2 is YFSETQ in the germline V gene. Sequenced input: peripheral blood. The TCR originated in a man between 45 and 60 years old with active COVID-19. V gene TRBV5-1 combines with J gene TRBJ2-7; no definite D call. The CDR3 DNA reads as TGCGCCAGCAGCTCGCAGCCGGGTATAGAGTACGAGCAGTACTTC. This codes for CASSSQPGIEYEQYF. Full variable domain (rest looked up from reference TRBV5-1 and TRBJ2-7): KAGVTQTPRYLIKTRGQQVTLSCSPISGHRSVSWYQQTPGQGLQFLFEYFSETQRNKGNFPGRFSGRQFSNSRSEMNVSTLELGDSALYLCASSSQPGIEYEQYFGPGTRLTVT.